The T cell receptor beta chain under discussion was sequenced for a study of shared clonotypes between healthy human individuals. Study context: Plates per donor: three CD4 naive, three CD4 memory, two CD8 naive, one CD8 memory.

From CD4+ cells came CD45RA+ naive and CD45RA-negative memory subsets. Whole-study findings and limits: A handful of donors showed sharing of around 5% of naive CD4 clonotypes. Non-shared clonotypes had lower generation probabilities than clonotypes shared by all four sorted-subset donors.

Data came from immunoSEQ multiplex PCR; TCRdb stores just in-frame clones and leaves some out. Among roughly 2.5 million clones, just over 90% were seen once, and the ten largest hold roughly 0.14%. With respect to this clone: Its antigen is as yet unknown.

Germline assignment: CDR1 GTSNPN and CDR2 SVGIG (reference sequence). The V gene lost 5 bases and the J gene lost 6 bases, with 13 bases spanning the gap. The CDR3 runs to 12 residues. The genes are TRBV30 and TRBJ1-2; possibly TRBD1 for D (5 bases). The source material was naive CD4+ T cells sorted from blood. The subset was: CD45RA+ positively selected. The sequence derives from a man younger than 30 in good health. CDR3 in DNA: TGTGCCTGGGGGACCACGCGGAATGGCTACACCTTC. Translation: CAWGTTRNGYTF.